One sample yielded the 25 T cell receptor beta chains listed below, sequenced in a study of cytomegalovirus exposure and HLA in healthy donors. The primer mix had 60 Vbeta and 13 Jbeta primers. TCRdb's copy holds only in-frame clones and misses some; the assay was immunoSEQ multiplex PCR. The sample contains under 250,000 clones, about 81% of which appear only once. The sequenced sample was PBMCs. The origin of the receptors is a woman between 40 and 50 years old in good health and CMV-seronegative.

The chain couples TRBV7-8 to TRBJ2-7; 14 bases are shared with TRBD2. The CDR3 has 17 amino acids. V trimming: 5 bases; J trimming: 3 bases; junction bases outside the gene matches: 9. CDR1 SGHVS and CDR2 FQNEAQ come from the germline V gene. The CDR3 protein is CASSRLAGGDWVYEQYF. The CDR3 DNA follows: TGTGCCAGCAGCAGACTAGCGGGAGGGGATTGGGTCTACGAGCAGTACTTC.

The J gene is TRBJ2-5, the V gene TRBV30, with D possibly TRBD2 on 5 matching bases. V was pared by 7 bases and J by 5 bases, with 14 bases between. This CDR3 is built from 12 residues. From germline, CDR1 is GTSNPN and CDR2 SVGIG (reference sequence). The CDR3 region is CASQPGGETQYF. The CDR3 DNA reads as TGTGCCTCCCAACCGGGCGGGGAGACCCAGTACTTC.

This chain joins TRBV10-2 and TRBJ1-1; the match to TRBD1 covers 9 bases. Germline V gene sequence: CDR1 WSHSY, CDR2 SAAADI. CDR3 length: 17 amino acids. V shed 8 bases and J 1 base; nucleotides not matched to a gene: 14. In DNA form, the CDR3 reads TGCGCCAGCGGAAAGCCGGGACAGGGTTTTGCGAACACTGAAGCTTTCTTT. The encoded protein is CASGKPGQGFANTEAFF.

In regard to this clone: One end of the junction fails to match germline, which may point to a read error. The chain recombines TRBV7-9 with TRBJ2-7, with a weak D call TRBD2 (7 bases). From germline, CDR1 is SEHNR and CDR2 FQNEAQ (reference sequence). The CDR3 is made up of 18 amino acids. Here the CDR3 DNA reads TGTGCCAGCAGCTCCAATCGGGGGCTAGCGGTAGACTCCTACAAGCAGTACTTC. It yields the protein CASSSNRGLAVDSYKQYF.

The chain carries TRBV27 and TRBJ2-4; 12 bases align to TRBD1. The CDR3 has 22 residues. J gave up 0 bases and V 4 bases, and 19 bases lay outside the gene matches. Germline values: CDR1 MNHEY, CDR2 SMNVEV (reference sequence). The CDR3 bases are TGTGCCAGCAGTTCCCGTCCGGGACAGGGGGCAGACCGGGCTATAGCCAAAAACATTCAGTACTTC. It yields the protein CASSSRPGQGADRAIAKNIQYF.

This clone came up a few times. The V and J genes are TRBV7-9 and TRBJ1-3; a possible D gene is TRBD1 (6 bases). V shed 1 base and J shed 1 base, with 14 bases lying between them. Germline V CDR1 and CDR2: SEHNR, FQNEAQ (reference sequence). The CDR3 sequence is 17 residues long. The CDR3 DNA sequence: TGTGCCAGCAGCTTAGTCGGACAGAGACTTTCTGGAAACACCATATATTTT. Encoded protein: CASSLVGQRLSGNTIYF.

The CDR3 region is CASSSGTGGWRASGNEQFF. The CDR3 nucleotides read TGTGCCAGTAGTAGCGGGACAGGGGGCTGGAGGGCCTCTGGAAATGAGCAGTTCTTC. The chain carries TRBV19 and TRBJ2-1, with TRBD1 identical over 12 bases. Per germline, CDR1 LNHDA and CDR2 SQIVND (reference sequence). V shed 4 bases and J 7 bases; nucleotides not matched to a gene: 17. The CDR3 has 19 residues.

V usage is TRBV5-6 and J usage is TRBJ1-2; 10 bases agree with TRBD1. V trimming: 5 bases; J trimming: 2 bases; junction bases outside the gene matches: 9. Germline CDR1 reads SGHDT; CDR2 reads YYEEEE. This CDR3 is built from 16 residues. The CDR3 DNA reads TGTGCCAGCAGGCCCTTTCCGGGACAGGGGAACTATGGCTACACCTTC. The encoded protein is CASRPFPGQGNYGYTF. The full variable domain, rest sourced from reference TRBV5-6 and TRBJ1-2, is DAGVTQSPTHLIKTRGQQVTLRCSPKSGHDTVSWYQQALGQGPQFIFQYYEEEERQRGNFPDRFSGHQFPNYSSELNVNALLLGDSALYLCASRPFPGQGNYGYTFGSGTRLTVV.

This chain joins TRBV28 and TRBJ2-1; D may be TRBD2 (5 bases). This CDR3 comprises 18 residues. Trimming took off 1 base at V and 4 bases at J, with 20 bases between the two ends. Germline CDR1 and CDR2: MDHEN and SYDVKM. CDR3 protein: CASSLSGLAQSGYNEQFF. Written as DNA, the CDR3 is TGTGCCAGCAGTTTATCCGGCCTAGCCCAGAGCGGTTACAATGAGCAGTTCTTC.

The chain is built from TRBV9 and TRBJ2-7; TRBD2 matches 11 bases. CDR1 and CDR2 (germline): SGDLS, YYNGEE. The CDR3 sequence is 15 residues long. V lost 2 bases to trimming and J lost 7 bases; unmatched junction nucleotides: 8. The CDR3 loop is CASSVTSGSVREQYF. Written as DNA, the CDR3 is TGTGCCAGCAGCGTCACTAGCGGGAGTGTACGGGAGCAGTACTTC. The entire variable domain, with the rest obtained from reference TRBV9 and TRBJ2-7, is as follows: DSGVTQTPKHLITATGQRVTLRCSPRSGDLSVYWYQQSLDQGLQFLIQYYNGEERAKGNILERFSAQQFPDLHSELNLSSLELGDSALYFCASSVTSGSVREQYFGPGTRLTVT.

The rearrangement uses TRBV19 and TRBJ2-5, with 7 bases fitting TRBD2. J gave up 2 bases and V 4 bases, and 7 bases lay outside the gene matches. The CDR3 sequence is 15 residues long. CDR1 and CDR2 from the germline V gene are LNHDA and SQIVND (reference sequence). CDR3 nucleotides: TGTGCCAGTAGTAGATCTAGCGGTCGACAAGAGACCCAGTACTTC. Translated, it gives CASSRSSGRQETQYF.

V and J are TRBV6-5 and TRBJ1-2, with D hard to call. CDR3 length: 13 amino acids. The ends were cut back, 4 bases at V and 4 bases at J, with 10 bases in the middle. Germline V CDR1 and CDR2: MNHEY, SVGAGI. CDR3 in amino acids: CASSSRAFYGYTF. The DNA for the CDR3 is TGTGCCAGCAGTTCGCGGGCATTCTATGGCTACACCTTC.

The chain's CDR3 is CASSEFSFPPFF. As DNA, the CDR3 is TGTGCCAGCAGTGAGTTTAGCTTCCCCCCGTTCTTC. This chain links TRBV2 with TRBJ2-1, with D uncertain. CDR3 length: 12 amino acids. Trimming took 3 bases from V and 15 from J, leaving 15 bases between them. Germline assignment: CDR1 SNHLY and CDR2 FYNNEI.

The V gene is TRBV11-2, the J gene TRBJ1-5, with D hard to call. CDR3 length: 14 amino acids. The germline CDR1 and CDR2 sequences are SGHAT and FQNNGV. V gave up 4 bases and J gave up 3 bases, with 10 bases separating them. The chain's CDR3 is CASSSGLFNQPQHF. In DNA, the CDR3 is TGTGCCAGCAGCTCCGGACTTTTCAATCAGCCCCAGCATTTT.

CDR3 in amino acids: CASSRLSGDYFGYGYTF. The CDR3 nucleotides are TGTGCCAGCAGCCGCTTGAGCGGCGACTACTTTGGGTATGGCTACACCTTC. The chain is built from TRBV7-9 and TRBJ1-2; D is ambiguous. V gave up 5 bases and J gave up 5 bases, with 24 bases separating them. CDR3 length: 17 residues. Looked up from germline, CDR1 is SEHNR and CDR2 is FQNEAQ (reference sequence).

V gene TRBV4-1 combines with J gene TRBJ1-1; D gene unclear. The CDR3 runs 15 residues. Trimming took 0 bases from V and 0 from J, leaving 8 bases between them. CDR1 and CDR2 from the germline V gene are MGHRA and YSYEKL. CDR3 protein: CASSQDLRMNTEAFF. The DNA of the CDR3 is TGCGCCAGCAGCCAAGATCTACGCATGAACACTGAAGCTTTCTTT.

The chain links TRBV19 to TRBJ1-2; 7 bases map to TRBD1. CDR1 is LNHDA, CDR2 SQIVND, per germline (reference sequence). This CDR3 contains 13 residues. V shed 4 bases and J 7 bases; nucleotides not matched to a gene: 6. The CDR3 DNA is TGTGCCAGTAGTAACCGGGACAGTGGTGGCTACACCTTC. Its protein product is CASSNRDSGGYTF.

This sequence joins TRBV2 and TRBJ1-1; D is ambiguous. The CDR3 contains 14 residues. The germline V gene has CDR1 SNHLY and CDR2 FYNNEI. Trimming shortened V by 2 bases and J by 5 bases, and 12 bases separated the two germline ends. CDR3 in DNA: TGTGCCAGCAGTGAACGTATTGGTCAGACTGAAGCTTTCTTT. Translated: CASSERIGQTEAFF.

The V gene is TRBV29-1, the J gene TRBJ2-7, with D perhaps matching TRBD1 (6 bases). The germline CDR1 and CDR2 sequences are SQVTM and ANQGSEA. Trimming pared 5 bases from V and 2 bases from J, leaving 13 bases between. The CDR3 runs to 13 residues. The CDR3 region is CSVKQGPAYEQYF. The CDR3 bases are TGCAGCGTTAAACAGGGTCCAGCCTACGAGCAGTACTTC.

This clone has just a few counts. The rearrangement uses TRBV18 and TRBJ1-4; D uncertain. Germline assignment: CDR1 KGHSH and CDR2 LQKENI. V was shortened by 6 bases and J by 1 base, with 9 bases between the two germline ends. This CDR3 has 14 residues. The CDR3 region has the DNA TGTGCCAGCTCTTCGGGTCAAACTAATGAAAAACTGTTTTTT. Residues: CASSSGQTNEKLFF.

The chain has TRBV27 and TRBJ2-1, with D uncertain. The germline V gene has CDR1 MNHEY and CDR2 SMNVEV (reference sequence). The CDR3 is 13 residues long. V was shortened by 2 bases and J by 9 bases, with 11 bases between the two germline ends. CDR3 nucleotides: TGTGCCAGCAGTTTAGAGACTTCGACTGAGCAGTTCTTC. This codes for CASSLETSTEQFF.

This clone showed up just a few times. J is TRBJ2-6 and V is TRBV5-6, with 7 bases identical to TRBD1. The germline V gene has CDR1 SGHDT and CDR2 YYEEEE. The CDR3 contains 17 residues. Trimming removed 3 bases from V and 1 base from J; junction bases left unmatched: 7. CDR3 sequence: CASSSGTDTSGANVLTF. CDR3 sequence (DNA): TGTGCCAGCAGCTCCGGGACAGATACTTCTGGGGCCAACGTCCTGACTTTC.

The chain combines TRBV5-1 with TRBJ2-3, with 7 bases fitting TRBD1. V lost 0 bases to trimming and J lost 2 bases; unmatched junction nucleotides: 6. The CDR3 is 16 residues long. The germline CDR1 and CDR2 sequences are SGHRS and YFSETQ. This CDR3 is CASSLGFRGNTDTQYF. The DNA for the CDR3 is TGCGCCAGCAGCTTGGGTTTCAGGGGGAACACAGATACGCAGTATTTT.

The chain uses TRBV5-1 and TRBJ1-2; 8 bases are a match to TRBD1. V lost 4 bases to trimming and J lost 8 bases; unmatched junction nucleotides: 19. The CDR3 covers 17 residues. Germline values: CDR1 SGHRS, CDR2 YFSETQ. The CDR3 here is CASSRYTTGEFHGGYTF. In DNA, the CDR3 is TGCGCCAGCAGCCGATACACGACAGGGGAATTCCATGGAGGCTACACCTTC.

The V gene is TRBV7-6, the J gene TRBJ1-3, with TRBD1 as a possible D gene (5 bases). The CDR3 covers 14 residues. Trimming stripped 5 bases from V and 6 bases from J, with 14 bases between. Per the germline V gene, CDR1 is SGHVS and CDR2 is FNYEAQ. In nucleotides, the CDR3 is TGTGCCAGCAGCCCCACTGACAGACCAAACACCATATATTTT. Translation: CASSPTDRPNTIYF.